The source of this T cell receptor beta chain is a study of blood T cell repertoires in COVID-19. Study summary: Some COVID-19 samples were acute and others convalescent; all came from the United States, Italy and Spain. The analysed material was cDNA or gDNA that came from T cells, B-cell-depleted T cells, or PBMCs.

Only in-frame clones appear in the TCRdb table, and some are missing; sequencing was by immunoSEQ multiplex PCR. The repertoire holds about 78,000 clones, with 86% as singletons. V shed 2 bases, J shed 3 bases, and the junction held 1 base outside the gene matches. The CDR3 is 14 residues long. Germline CDR1 and CDR2: SEHNR and FQNEAQ (reference sequence). In its sample, this clone was seen a few times. J is TRBJ1-5 and V is TRBV7-9; 7 nucleotides align to TRBD1. The clonotype was recovered from a woman aged 55-70 years with acute or convalescent COVID-19. The sample consisted of peripheral blood. This chain's CDR3 is CASSLTGDNQPQHF. The CDR3, as DNA: TGTGCCAGCAGCTTAACAGGGGACAATCAGCCCCAGCATTTT.